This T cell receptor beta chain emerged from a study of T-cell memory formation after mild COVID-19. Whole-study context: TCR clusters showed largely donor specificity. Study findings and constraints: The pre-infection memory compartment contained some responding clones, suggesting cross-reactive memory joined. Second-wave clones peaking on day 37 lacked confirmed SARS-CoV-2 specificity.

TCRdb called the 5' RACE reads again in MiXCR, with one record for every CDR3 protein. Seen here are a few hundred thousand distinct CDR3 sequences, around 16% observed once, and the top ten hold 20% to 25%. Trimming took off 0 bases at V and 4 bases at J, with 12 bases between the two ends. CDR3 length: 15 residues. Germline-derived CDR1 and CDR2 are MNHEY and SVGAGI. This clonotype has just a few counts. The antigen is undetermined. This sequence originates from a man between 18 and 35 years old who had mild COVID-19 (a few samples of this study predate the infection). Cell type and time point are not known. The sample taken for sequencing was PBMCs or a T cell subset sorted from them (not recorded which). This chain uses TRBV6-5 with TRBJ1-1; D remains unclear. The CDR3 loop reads CASSYSGGLRTEAFF. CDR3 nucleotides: TGTGCCAGCAGTTACTCGGGTGGGCTGCGCACTGAAGCTTTCTTT.